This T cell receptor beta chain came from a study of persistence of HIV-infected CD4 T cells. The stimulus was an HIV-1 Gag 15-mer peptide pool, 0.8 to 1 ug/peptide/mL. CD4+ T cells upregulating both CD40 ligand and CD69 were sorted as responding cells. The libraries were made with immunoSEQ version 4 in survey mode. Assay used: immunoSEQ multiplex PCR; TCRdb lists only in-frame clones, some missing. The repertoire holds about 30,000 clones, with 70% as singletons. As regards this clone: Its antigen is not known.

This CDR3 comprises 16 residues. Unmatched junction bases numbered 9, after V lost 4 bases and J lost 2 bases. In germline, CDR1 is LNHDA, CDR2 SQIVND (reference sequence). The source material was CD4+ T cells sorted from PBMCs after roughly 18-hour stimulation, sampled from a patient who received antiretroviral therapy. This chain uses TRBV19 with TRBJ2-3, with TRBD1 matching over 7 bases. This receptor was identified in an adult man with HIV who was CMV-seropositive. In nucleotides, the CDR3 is TGTGCCAGTAGTACCGGGACAGTGGGTTACACAGATACGCAGTATTTT. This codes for CASSTGTVGYTDTQYF.